This is a list of T cell receptor beta chains from one sample in a study of shared T cell receptors in the human thymus. Some clones are missing from TCRdb's copy, which holds only in-frame ones; the method was immunoSEQ multiplex PCR. The sample contains some 640,000 clones, about 87% of which appear only once. These data also formed part of another study, on human thymus T cells.

Material: thymocytes. These receptors were collected from a boy in the first two years of life with a congenital heart defect. Both conserved end residues are part of each CDR3. The order of the fields is D gene, J gene, clone size, V gene, CDR3 DNA, CDR3 protein. D genes are given only for firm matches. Some rows have no size entry. The others give once, few or many, or a class for an expanded clone.

d_gene: TRBD1
j_gene: TRBJ2-4
abundance: .
v_gene: TRBV7-9
CDR3nt: TGTGCCAGCAGGCCTCGTGGACAGGGATCCAAAAACATTCAGTACTTC
CDR3aa: CASRPRGQGSKNIQYF

d_gene: TRBD1
j_gene: TRBJ2-7
abundance: .
v_gene: TRBV6-5
CDR3nt: TGTGCCAGCATTGACAGGGTATCCTACGAGCAGTACTTC
CDR3aa: CASIDRVSYEQYF

d_gene: .
j_gene: TRBJ1-5
abundance: .
v_gene: TRBV6-5
CDR3nt: TGTGCCAGCAGTAGCGGGACATCGAATCAGCCCCAGCATTTT
CDR3aa: CASSSGTSNQPQHF

d_gene: TRBD2
j_gene: TRBJ2-3
abundance: .
v_gene: TRBV9
CDR3nt: TGTGCCAGCAGCATTCGACTAGCGGGAGGTCGGGATACGCAGTATTTT
CDR3aa: CASSIRLAGGRDTQYF

d_gene: .
j_gene: TRBJ2-4
abundance: .
v_gene: TRBV15
CDR3nt: TGTGCCACCAGCAGAGATGGGGGGAAACGAGCCAAAAACATTCAGTACTTC
CDR3aa: CATSRDGGKRAKNIQYF

d_gene: TRBD1
j_gene: TRBJ2-7
abundance: .
v_gene: TRBV28
CDR3nt: TGTGCCAGCAGTACCAGACAGGGCCTATACGAGCAGTACTTC
CDR3aa: CASSTRQGLYEQYF

d_gene: .
j_gene: TRBJ2-7
abundance: .
v_gene: TRBV6-1
CDR3nt: TGTGCCAGCAGGGACCGGGACAAGGAGCAGTACTTC
CDR3aa: CASRDRDKEQYF

d_gene: .
j_gene: TRBJ2-3
abundance: .
v_gene: TRBV14
CDR3nt: TGTGCCAGCAGCCAGGTAGAGCGGTTACAGTATTTT
CDR3aa: CASSQVERLQYF

d_gene: .
j_gene: TRBJ1-4
abundance: .
v_gene: TRBV7-9
CDR3nt: TGTGCCAGCAGCACGAGGACAGACTGGTTAGAAAAACTGTTTTTT
CDR3aa: CASSTRTDWLEKLFF

d_gene: TRBD2
j_gene: TRBJ2-2
abundance: .
v_gene: TRBV7-6
CDR3nt: TGTGCCAGCAGCTATCTAGCGGCGAACACCGGGGAGCTGTTTTTT
CDR3aa: CASSYLAANTGELFF

d_gene: TRBD1
j_gene: TRBJ1-1
abundance: .
v_gene: TRBV5-4
CDR3nt: TGTGCCAGCAGCTTTTATGGACAGGCGTCGAACACTGAAGCTTTCTTT
CDR3aa: CASSFYGQASNTEAFF

d_gene: TRBD2
j_gene: TRBJ2-7
abundance: .
v_gene: TRBV15
CDR3nt: TGTGCCACCAGCAGAGCCCCAAGCGGGACGGCCTCCTACGAGCAGTACTTC
CDR3aa: CATSRAPSGTASYEQYF

d_gene: .
j_gene: TRBJ2-7
abundance: .
v_gene: TRBV10-3
CDR3nt: TGTGCCACATTAGAACGACAGGTACGCTACGAGCAGTACTTC
CDR3aa: CATLERQVRYEQYF

d_gene: TRBD1
j_gene: TRBJ1-1
abundance: .
v_gene: TRBV2
CDR3nt: TGTGCCAGCAGTCTCCACAGGGGAAAGGGTTCTAACACTGAAGCTTTCTTT
CDR3aa: CASSLHRGKGSNTEAFF

d_gene: .
j_gene: TRBJ1-2
abundance: .
v_gene: TRBV14
CDR3nt: TGTGCCAGCAGCCGGAGGCAGGCGGACGGCTACACCTTC
CDR3aa: CASSRRQADGYTF

d_gene: TRBD2
j_gene: TRBJ2-1
abundance: .
v_gene: TRBV6-4
CDR3nt: TGTGCCAGCAGTGAGACTAGCGGGTACAATGAGCAGTTCTTC
CDR3aa: CASSETSGYNEQFF

d_gene: .
j_gene: TRBJ1-1
abundance: .
v_gene: TRBV4-3
CDR3nt: TGCGCCAGCAGCCAAGATGTCGGCACTGAAGCTTTCTTT
CDR3aa: CASSQDVGTEAFF

d_gene: TRBD1
j_gene: TRBJ1-2
abundance: .
v_gene: TRBV13
CDR3nt: TGTGCCAGCAGCTGGACAGGGGACTACACCTTC
CDR3aa: CASSWTGDYTF

d_gene: .
j_gene: TRBJ2-7
abundance: .
v_gene: TRBV28
CDR3nt: TGTGCCAGCAGTTTCATGGGGCCGTCTAGGGGCGAGCAGTACTTC
CDR3aa: CASSFMGPSRGEQYF

d_gene: .
j_gene: TRBJ2-7
abundance: .
v_gene: TRBV2
CDR3nt: TGTGCCAGCAGTGAACAGTGTCAAGTCCTGCCCTACGAGCAGTACTTC
CDR3aa: CASSEQCQVLPYEQYF

d_gene: TRBD2
j_gene: TRBJ2-1
abundance: once
v_gene: TRBV10-2
CDR3nt: TGCGCCAGCAATATTAGCGGGTCCTCCTACAATGAGCAGTTCTTC
CDR3aa: CASNISGSSYNEQFF